This entry is about one TCR beta chain. The target antigen is unknown. The data are from a study of early stage breast cancer tumors. Study-wide context: Most of the 16 invasive tumors were ER+, PR+ and HER2-. The ER+/PR+/HER2- tumors included roughly 8 ductal and four lobular carcinomas.

CDR1 and CDR2 (germline): SGDLS, YYNGEE. With V trimmed by 4 bases and J by 7 bases, 16 bases remained unmatched. The CDR3 spans 16 residues. Each sample had two DNA replicates, 0.5 to 0.65 ug blood or roughly 1.4 ug tissue. Assay: immunoSEQ multiplex PCR; the TCRdb copy retains only in-frame clones and omits some. The table includes more than 55,000 clones, 60% to 85% detected once. Overall study findings and caveats: Comparing each tissue with blood distinguished tumor from normal in about 85% of the 16 patients.

The receptor was derived from a person aged 25 to 45 with breast cancer. V usage is TRBV9 and J usage is TRBJ2-7; 8 nucleotides agree with TRBD1. The sequencing sample was made of blood. CDR3 DNA: TGTGCCAGCAGCCCCCGCGGAGACAGGGGCCTTTCGGAGCAGTACTTC. It codes for CASSPRGDRGLSEQYF.